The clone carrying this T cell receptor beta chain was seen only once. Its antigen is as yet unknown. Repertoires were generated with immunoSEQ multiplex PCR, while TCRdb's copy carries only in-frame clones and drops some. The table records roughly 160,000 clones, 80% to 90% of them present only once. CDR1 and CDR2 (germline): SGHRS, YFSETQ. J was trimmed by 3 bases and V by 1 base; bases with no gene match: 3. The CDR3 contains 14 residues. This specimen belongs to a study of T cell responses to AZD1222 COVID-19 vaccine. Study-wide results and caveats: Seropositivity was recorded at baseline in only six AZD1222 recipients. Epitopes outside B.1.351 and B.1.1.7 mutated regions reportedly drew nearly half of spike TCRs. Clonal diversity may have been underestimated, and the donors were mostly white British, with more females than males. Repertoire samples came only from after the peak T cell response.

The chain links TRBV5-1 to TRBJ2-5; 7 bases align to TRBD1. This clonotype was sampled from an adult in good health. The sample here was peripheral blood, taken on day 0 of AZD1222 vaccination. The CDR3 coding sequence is TGCGCCAGCAGCTTGCTAGGGACAGAAGAGACCCAGTACTTC. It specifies CASSLLGTEETQYF.